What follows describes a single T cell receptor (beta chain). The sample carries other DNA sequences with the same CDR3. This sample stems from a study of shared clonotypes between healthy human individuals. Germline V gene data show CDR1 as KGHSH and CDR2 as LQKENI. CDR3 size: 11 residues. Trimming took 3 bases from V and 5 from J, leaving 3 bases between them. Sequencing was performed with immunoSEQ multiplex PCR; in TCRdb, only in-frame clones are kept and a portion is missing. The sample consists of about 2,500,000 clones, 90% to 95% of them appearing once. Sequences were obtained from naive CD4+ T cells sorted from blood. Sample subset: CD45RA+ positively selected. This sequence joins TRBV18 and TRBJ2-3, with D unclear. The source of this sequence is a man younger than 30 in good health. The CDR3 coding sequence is TGTGCCAGCTCACCGCTAGATACGCAGTATTTT. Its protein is CASSPLDTQYF.